One sample yielded the 24 T cell receptor beta chains listed below, sequenced in a study of identifying expanded T cells in peripheral blood. The table came from immunoSEQ multiplex PCR; TCRdb's copy has only in-frame clones and leaves some out. The sample lists 100,000 to 150,000 clones, approximately 86% occurring once. The sequencing input was blood. Receptor source: a person aged 18 to 75 in good health.

The J gene is TRBJ2-3, the V gene TRBV5-1, with D maybe TRBD2 (6 bases). This CDR3 has 18 residues. V dropped 5 bases and J dropped 4 bases, with 26 bases sitting between them. Germline CDR1 is SGHRS and CDR2 is YFSETQ. Here the CDR3 DNA reads TGCGCCAGCAGGGACGGAAAAGGTAGCGGCCCCACGGCAGATACGCAGTATTTT. It is translated as CASRDGKGSGPTADTQYF.

This chain uses TRBV2 with TRBJ2-7, with D perhaps TRBD2 (5 bases). The V and J ends lost 4 bases and 5 bases respectively, with 15 bases between them. CDR1 and CDR2 from the germline V gene are SNHLY and FYNNEI. The CDR3 has 14 residues. The CDR3 bases are TGTGCCAGCAGTGGAAGAGGGCAGGCGGACGAGCAGTACTTC. Translating gives CASSGRGQADEQYF.

The chain carries TRBV18 and TRBJ2-6; 10 nucleotides agree with TRBD1. Germline CDR1 and CDR2: KGHSH and LQKENI. This CDR3 comprises 15 residues. V shed 8 bases, J shed 6 bases, and the junction held 7 bases outside the gene matches. CDR3 protein: CASHLGQGKANVLTF. In nucleotides, the CDR3 is TGTGCCAGCCACTTGGGACAGGGGAAGGCCAACGTCCTGACTTTC.

J is TRBJ1-5 and V is TRBV2, with D possibly matching TRBD1 (5 bases). V gave up 8 bases and J gave up 2 bases, with 10 bases separating them. Germline V gene lookup returns CDR1 SNHLY and CDR2 FYNNEI. This CDR3 region has 13 residues. CDR3 coding DNA: TGTGCCAGCCAGGGAACAGGCAATCAGCCCCAGCATTTT. It codes for CASQGTGNQPQHF.

The chain combines TRBV27 with TRBJ2-1; 9 bases fit TRBD1. This CDR3 spans 16 amino acids. The V and J ends lost 4 bases and 2 bases, in that order; junction bases with no gene match: 6. The germline V gene has CDR1 MNHEY and CDR2 SMNVEV (reference sequence). CDR3 in DNA: TGTGCCAGCAGTTCAGGGACAGGGAGCCCCTACAATGAGCAGTTCTTC. Its protein is CASSSGTGSPYNEQFF.

This chain connects TRBV10-1 to TRBJ2-3, with D tentatively TRBD2 (6 bases). CDR1 is WNHNN, CDR2 SYGVQD, per germline (reference sequence). The V end was cut by 2 bases, the J end by 3 bases, with 12 bases between. The CDR3 contains 15 residues. The CDR3: CASSEGGPMTDTQYF. The CDR3, as DNA: TGCGCCAGCAGTGAGGGAGGGCCTATGACAGATACGCAGTATTTT.

This clone was detected only once. The chain is built from TRBV6-5 and TRBJ2-7, with D perhaps being TRBD1 or TRBD2 (5 bases each). V lost 8 bases and J 5 bases, leaving 16 bases between the germline ends. The CDR3 is made up of 13 amino acids. CDR1 is MNHEY and CDR2 is SVGAGI in the germline V gene. Written as DNA, the CDR3 is TGTGCCAGCGGGACGAACGGTTACAACGAGCAGTACTTC. Protein product: CASGTNGYNEQYF.

The CDR3 coding sequence is TGTGCCAGCAGAGGTAGTGCAGATAATGAGCAGTTCTTC. Its protein product is CASRGSADNEQFF. V is TRBV27 and J is TRBJ2-1; D remains unclear. This CDR3 region has 13 residues. The V and J ends lost 6 bases and 7 bases respectively, with 13 bases between them. Germline V gives CDR1 MNHEY, CDR2 SMNVEV (reference sequence).

The V gene is TRBV5-1, the J gene TRBJ2-1; 12 nucleotides line up with TRBD2. CDR1 and CDR2 from the germline V gene are SGHRS and YFSETQ. The J segment lost 8 bases and the V segment lost 2 bases, leaving 5 bases of the junction unmatched. The CDR3 loop spans 15 amino acids. CDR3 DNA sequence: TGCGCCAGCAGCTTCAGACTAGCGGGAGCTGATGAGCAGTTCTTC. This encodes CASSFRLAGADEQFF.

This clone was counted only a few times. This chain links TRBV30 with TRBJ2-7; 8 positions agree with TRBD1. Trimming cost V 1 base and J 6 bases; bases outside gene matches: 2. Germline V gene lookup returns CDR1 GTSNPN and CDR2 SVGIG (reference sequence). CDR3 length: 12 residues. This CDR3 is CAWSATGVEQYF. DNA for the CDR3: TGTGCCTGGAGTGCGACAGGGGTCGAGCAGTACTTC.

The V call is TRBV5-6, the J call TRBJ1-1; D unclear. V was shortened by 3 bases and J by 5 bases, with 17 bases between the two germline ends. This CDR3 is 15 amino acids long. Germline V CDR1 and CDR2: SGHDT, YYEEEE. The CDR3 region is CASSSRRVPGTEAFF. The CDR3 DNA is TGTGCCAGCAGCTCCCGGCGGGTCCCGGGGACTGAAGCTTTCTTT. The full variable domain, completed using reference TRBV5-6 and TRBJ1-1, is DAGVTQSPTHLIKTRGQQVTLRCSPKSGHDTVSWYQQALGQGPQFIFQYYEEEERQRGNFPDRFSGHQFPNYSSELNVNALLLGDSALYLCASSSRRVPGTEAFFGQGTRLTVV.

The V gene is TRBV10-1, the J gene TRBJ1-2; a possible D gene is TRBD1 (5 bases). This CDR3 region has 15 residues. Germline CDR1 is WNHNN and CDR2 is SYGVQD (reference sequence). Between the trimmed V and J ends, which lost 3 bases and 5 bases, there was a span of 16 bases. This chain's CDR3 is CASSDDSLKGYGYTF. The CDR3 DNA reads as TGCGCCAGCAGTGACGACAGTCTTAAGGGTTATGGCTACACCTTC.

The table lists this clone with a count of one. This chain joins TRBV6-1 and TRBJ1-6, with D possibly being TRBD1 (5 bases). The germline V gene has CDR1 MNHNS and CDR2 SASEGT. V was clipped by 4 bases and J by 3 bases, with 7 bases between them. The CDR3 consists of 14 residues. Written as DNA, the CDR3 is TGTGCCAGCAGTGTAACAGGCTATAATTCACCCCTCCACTTT. Encoded protein: CASSVTGYNSPLHF.

The chain couples TRBV5-4 to TRBJ2-7; D remains ambiguous. V shed 0 bases and J shed 2 bases, with 9 bases lying between them. The CDR3 spans 14 residues. Germline-derived CDR1 and CDR2 are SGHNT and YYREEE (reference sequence). The CDR3 nucleotides are TGTGCCAGCAGCTTGGATCAGTCACCCTACGAGCAGTACTTC. Protein sequence: CASSLDQSPYEQYF.

This clone was found once. The chain has TRBV10-3 and TRBJ1-2; D unclear. Germline CDR1 reads ENHRY; CDR2 reads SYGVKD. The CDR3 is 13 amino acids. Trimming pared 3 bases from V and 8 bases from J, leaving 13 bases between. This CDR3 is CAISDPSREGYTF. For the CDR3, the DNA is TGTGCCATCAGTGACCCCTCTCGGGAGGGCTACACCTTC.

The chain combines TRBV6-6 with TRBJ1-1; D is perhaps TRBD1 (6 bases). V lost 6 bases and J 1 base, leaving 15 bases between the germline ends. CDR1 is MNHNY and CDR2 is SVGAGI in the germline V gene (reference sequence). The CDR3 length is 15 residues. CDR3: CASRDTGGKNTEAFF. DNA for the CDR3: TGTGCCAGCAGGGACACTGGGGGCAAGAACACTGAAGCTTTCTTT.

In DNA form, the CDR3 reads TGTGCCAGTAGTATGGACGCCAAAAACATTCAGTACTTC. Protein: CASSMDAKNIQYF. The chain carries TRBV19 and TRBJ2-4; D unclear. Trimming pared 3 bases from V and 1 base from J, leaving 4 bases between. CDR3 length: 13 residues. Germline V lookup: CDR1 LNHDA, CDR2 SQIVND (reference sequence).

The chain has TRBV7-2 and TRBJ2-7; tentatively, D is TRBD2 (7 bases). This CDR3 comprises 13 residues. The V gene lost 4 bases and the J gene lost 5 bases, with 12 bases spanning the gap. Germline CDR1 and CDR2: SGHTA and FQGNSA. The CDR3 reads CASSSQGGDEQYF. In DNA form, the CDR3 reads TGTGCCAGCAGCTCACAAGGGGGGGACGAGCAGTACTTC.

This chain links TRBV6-1 with TRBJ2-5; D remains unclear. V was shortened by 4 bases and J by 2 bases, with 8 bases between the two germline ends. This CDR3 has 13 amino acids. Per the germline V gene, CDR1 is MNHNS and CDR2 is SASEGT. CDR3 residues: CASSGVMQETQYF. Written as DNA, the CDR3 is TGTGCCAGCAGTGGGGTAATGCAAGAGACCCAGTACTTC.

This clone occurred many times. CDR3 DNA sequence: TGTGCCAGCAATCCTAACAGGGGAGGTCAGCCCCAGCATTTT. Protein: CASNPNRGGQPQHF. The chain joins TRBV2 to TRBJ1-5, with 7 bases lining up with TRBD1. Germline CDR1 and CDR2: SNHLY and FYNNEI. Unmatched junction bases numbered 9, after V lost 7 bases and J lost 6 bases. The CDR3 contains 14 residues. Full variable domain (rest looked up from reference TRBV2 and TRBJ1-5): EPEVTQTPSHQVTQMGQEVILRCVPISNHLYFYWYRQILGQKVEFLVSFYNNEISEKSEIFDDQFSVERPDGSNFTLKIRSTKLEDSAMYFCASNPNRGGQPQHFGDGTRLSIL.

A note on this clone: Other DNA variants within this sample encode the same CDR3. The chain is built from TRBV2 and TRBJ2-7; no clear D. Germline CDR1 SNHLY, CDR2 FYNNEI. CDR3 size: 12 residues. Trimming took off 3 bases at V and 4 bases at J, with 7 bases between the two ends. CDR3 sequence: CASSELGYEQYF. DNA for the CDR3: TGTGCCAGCAGTGAGCTCGGATACGAGCAGTACTTC. Full variable domain (missing parts from reference TRBV2 and TRBJ2-7): EPEVTQTPSHQVTQMGQEVILRCVPISNHLYFYWYRQILGQKVEFLVSFYNNEISEKSEIFDDQFSVERPDGSNFTLKIRSTKLEDSAMYFCASSELGYEQYFGPGTRLTVT.

The chain carries TRBV7-6 and TRBJ2-1; no clear D. This CDR3 comprises 11 residues. The ends were cut back, 3 bases at V and 8 bases at J, with 5 bases in the middle. Germline V gives CDR1 SGHVS, CDR2 FNYEAQ. CDR3 region: CASSLGHEQFF. CDR3 nucleotides: TGTGCCAGCAGCTTGGGCCATGAGCAGTTCTTC.

This clone was seen a few times. The chain has TRBV2 and TRBJ1-2; 7 positions match TRBD1. CDR1 is SNHLY, CDR2 FYNNEI, per germline. This CDR3 is 12 amino acids long. The trim removed 10 bases at V and 3 bases at J, leaving 5 bases unmatched. CDR3 bases: TGTGCCAACGACAGGGTGGACTATGGCTACACCTTC. Its protein is CANDRVDYGYTF.

J is TRBJ2-7 and V is TRBV4-2, with D tentatively TRBD1 or TRBD2 (5 bases each). Germline values: CDR1 LGHNA, CDR2 YNFKEQ. The CDR3 totals 16 residues. V was shortened by 0 bases and J by 0 bases, with 12 bases between the two germline ends. CDR3 in amino acids: CASSQDVGASSYEQYF. The CDR3 region has the DNA TGTGCCAGCAGCCAAGATGTCGGGGCTTCCTCCTACGAGCAGTACTTC.